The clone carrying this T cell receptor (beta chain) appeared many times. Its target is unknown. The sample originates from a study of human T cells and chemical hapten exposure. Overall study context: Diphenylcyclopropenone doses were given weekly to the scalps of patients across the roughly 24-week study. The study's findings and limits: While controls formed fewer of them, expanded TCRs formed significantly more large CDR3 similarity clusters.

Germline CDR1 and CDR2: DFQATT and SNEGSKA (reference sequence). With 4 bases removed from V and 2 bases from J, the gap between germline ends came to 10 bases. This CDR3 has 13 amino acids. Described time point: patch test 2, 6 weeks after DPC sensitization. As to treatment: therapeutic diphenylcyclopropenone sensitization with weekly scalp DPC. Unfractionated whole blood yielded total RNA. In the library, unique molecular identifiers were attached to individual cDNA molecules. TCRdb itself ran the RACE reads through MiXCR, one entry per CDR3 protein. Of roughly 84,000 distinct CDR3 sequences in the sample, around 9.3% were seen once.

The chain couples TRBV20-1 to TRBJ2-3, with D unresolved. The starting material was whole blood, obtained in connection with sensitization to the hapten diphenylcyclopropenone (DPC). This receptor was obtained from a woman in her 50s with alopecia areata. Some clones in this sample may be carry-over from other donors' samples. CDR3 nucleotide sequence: TGCAGTGCTATCGCCGGCTACACAGATACGCAGTATTTT. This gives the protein CSAIAGYTDTQYF.